What follows are 6 T cell receptor beta chains derived from one specimen sequenced in a study of blood T cell repertoires in COVID-19 (dated by TCRdb to the early 2020s). The library was prepared using the immunoSEQ multiplex PCR assay. TCRdb provides this immuneACCESS table in a form limited to in-frame rearrangements. Some clones are lacking; in checked studies, under half of them reflect an unresolved V gene, and why the rest are absent is not known. The sample contains 150,000 or so clones, roughly nine tenths of them found a single time. The ten biggest clones cover over 0.45% of the sample. The sequenced material came from peripheral blood. The receptors were sampled from a man aged 50 to 59 with acute or convalescent COVID-19.

V gene TRBV7-2 combines with J gene TRBJ1-4; possibly TRBD1 for D (5 bases). V lost 5 bases and J 7 bases, leaving 23 bases between the germline ends. The CDR3 is made up of 17 amino acids. Germline V gives CDR1 SGHTA, CDR2 FQGNSA. The DNA of the CDR3 is TGTGCCAGCAGCGCCGGTCAGTTTAAGCAGGGCACTGAAAAACTGTTTTTT. As protein: CASSAGQFKQGTEKLFF. The whole variable domain, filled in from reference TRBV7-2 and TRBJ1-4, reads GAGVSQSPSNKVTEKGKDVELRCDPISGHTALYWYRQSLGQGLEFLIYFQGNSAPDKSGLPSDRFSAERTGGSVSTLTIQRTQQEDSAVYLCASSAGQFKQGTEKLFFGSGTQLSVL.

The chain couples TRBV11-3 to TRBJ2-2; D is ambiguous. The V end lost 0 bases, the J end lost 5 bases, and 7 bases lay between the germline ends. The CDR3 is 14 amino acids. Germline V CDR1 and CDR2: SGHNT, YENEEA. CDR3 loop: CASSLDLETGELFF. CDR3 coding DNA: TGTGCCAGCAGCTTAGATCTTGAGACCGGGGAGCTGTTTTTT.

The rearrangement joins TRBV9 to TRBJ2-3, with D possibly being TRBD2 (5 bases). Germline V CDR1 and CDR2: SGDLS, YYNGEE. The V gene lost 5 bases and the J gene lost 6 bases, with 13 bases spanning the gap. The CDR3 covers 13 residues. This chain's CDR3 is CASSPSFYDTQYF. DNA of the CDR3: TGTGCCAGCAGTCCTAGCTTTTATGATACGCAGTATTTT.

As DNA, the CDR3 is TGTGCCAGCAGTGTACCCGGACTCGATAGCAATCAGCCCCAGCATTTT. This encodes CASSVPGLDSNQPQHF. The genes are TRBV2 and TRBJ1-5, with D unresolved. Germline V gene lookup returns CDR1 SNHLY and CDR2 FYNNEI. The CDR3 covers 16 residues. Trimming pared 4 bases from V and 0 bases from J, leaving 13 bases between.

The chain has TRBV19 and TRBJ2-1; 12 nucleotides match TRBD1. This CDR3 spans 15 amino acids. Losses at the gene ends were 5 bases for V and 8 bases for J; bases not matched to a gene: 7. Germline CDR1 reads LNHDA; CDR2 reads SQIVND (reference sequence). CDR3 nucleotide sequence: TGTGCCAGTAGTGTTGGGACAGGGGGCGCGGATGAGCAGTTCTTC. Its translation is CASSVGTGGADEQFF.

The gene calls are TRBV2 and TRBJ2-5; D not resolved. The CDR3 has 11 amino acids. V was clipped by 8 bases and J by 4 bases, with 8 bases between them. Germline CDR1 SNHLY, CDR2 FYNNEI. The CDR3 DNA follows: TGTGCCAGCCTACGCGGAGAGACCCAGTACTTC. Translating it yields CASLRGETQYF.